This T cell receptor beta chain was documented in a study of circulating tumor DNA in untreated peripheral T-cell lymphoma. CDR1 is MGHRA, CDR2 YSYEKL, per germline. The V and J ends lost 0 bases and 0 bases respectively, with 13 bases between them. CDR3 length: 17 residues. Produced via immunoSEQ multiplex PCR; TCRdb's table is partial and in-frame only. The sample includes approximately 6,600 clones, approximately 62% of them seen just once. The TCR sequence derives from a human donor with peripheral T-cell lymphoma. Sequencing input: tumor tissue. The rearrangement joins TRBV4-1 to TRBJ2-3, with D tentatively TRBD2 (6 bases). This CDR3 reads CASSQEGNGGSTDTQYF. CDR3 coding DNA: TGCGCCAGCAGCCAAGAGGGTAACGGGGGAAGCACAGATACGCAGTATTTT.